The T cell receptor beta chain described here comes from a study of cytomegalovirus exposure and HLA in healthy donors. Overall study results and limits: Relative to the approximately 670-donor mean, N-insertions were reportedly fewer in an Asian-associated ancestry cluster in a later analysis. Some V segments, TRBV6-2 and TRBV6-3 among them, were indistinguishable and were therefore excluded. Sequence variants that were highly shared formed a cluster that was likely a sequencing artifact.

This clone was seen only a few times. The antigen remains undetermined. In germline, CDR1 is MRHNA, CDR2 SNTAGT. V was pared by 5 bases and J by 4 bases, with 5 bases between. There are 11 residues in the CDR3. The PCR employed 60 Vbeta primers together with 13 Jbeta primers. Repertoires were generated with immunoSEQ multiplex PCR, while TCRdb's copy carries only in-frame clones and drops some. This sample has 190,000 or so clones, with roughly 80% found just once. The receptor's source is a man aged 50 to 59 in good health and CMV-seronegative. Material: PBMCs. The V call is TRBV6-4, the J call TRBJ1-1; no clear D gene. In DNA form, the CDR3 reads TGTGCCAGCAGTTTGAGCACTGAAGCTTTCTTT. This sequence encodes CASSLSTEAFF.